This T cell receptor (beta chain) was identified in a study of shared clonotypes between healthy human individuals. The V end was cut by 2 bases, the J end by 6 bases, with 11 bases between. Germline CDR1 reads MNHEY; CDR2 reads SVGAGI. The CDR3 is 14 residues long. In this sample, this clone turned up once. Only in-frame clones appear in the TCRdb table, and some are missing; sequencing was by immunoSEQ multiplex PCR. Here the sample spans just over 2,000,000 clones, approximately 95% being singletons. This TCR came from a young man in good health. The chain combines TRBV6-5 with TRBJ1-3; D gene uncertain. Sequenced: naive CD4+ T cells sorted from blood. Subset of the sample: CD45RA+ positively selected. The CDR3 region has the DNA TGTGCCAGCAGTTACGGAGGGCCTACAAACACCATATATTTT. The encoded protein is CASSYGGPTNTIYF.